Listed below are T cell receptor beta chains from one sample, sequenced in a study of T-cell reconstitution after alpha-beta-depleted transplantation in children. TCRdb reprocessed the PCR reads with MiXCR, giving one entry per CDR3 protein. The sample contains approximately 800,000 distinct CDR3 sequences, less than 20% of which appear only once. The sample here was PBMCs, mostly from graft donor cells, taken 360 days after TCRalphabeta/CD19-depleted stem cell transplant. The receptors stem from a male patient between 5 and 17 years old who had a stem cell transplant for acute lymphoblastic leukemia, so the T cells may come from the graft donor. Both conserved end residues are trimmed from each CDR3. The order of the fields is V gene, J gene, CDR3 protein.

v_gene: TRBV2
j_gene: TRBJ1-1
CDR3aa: ARDPGTLETEAF

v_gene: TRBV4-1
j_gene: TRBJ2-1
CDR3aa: ASRGVTGTWDNEQF

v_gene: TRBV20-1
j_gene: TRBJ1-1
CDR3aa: SAREGAGDTEAF

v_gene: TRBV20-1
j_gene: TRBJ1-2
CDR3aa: SATGRGYSMGYT

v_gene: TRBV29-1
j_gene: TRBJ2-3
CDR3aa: SVGRDRGQGGDTQY

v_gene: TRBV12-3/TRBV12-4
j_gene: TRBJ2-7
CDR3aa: ASSLGGLVYEQY

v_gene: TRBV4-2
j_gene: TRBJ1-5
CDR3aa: ASSQDPNRASNQPQH

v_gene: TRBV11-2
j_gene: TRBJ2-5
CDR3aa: ASSLRFSGTQETQY

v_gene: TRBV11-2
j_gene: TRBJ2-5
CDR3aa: ASSFPDGGKTQY

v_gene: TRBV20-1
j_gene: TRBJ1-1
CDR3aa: SARASELGDGGTEVF

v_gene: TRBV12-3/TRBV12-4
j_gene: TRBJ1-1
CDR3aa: ATSPNRGEAF

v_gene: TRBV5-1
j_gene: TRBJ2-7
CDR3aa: ASSRDLAGEEQY

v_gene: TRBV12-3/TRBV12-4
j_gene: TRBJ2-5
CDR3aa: ASSSPLGTSGAETQY

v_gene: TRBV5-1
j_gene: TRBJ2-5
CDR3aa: ASSLDSEETQY

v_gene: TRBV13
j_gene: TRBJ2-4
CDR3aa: ASSLMGAGAKNIQY

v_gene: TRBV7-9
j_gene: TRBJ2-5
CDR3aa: ASSLVGRGEETQY

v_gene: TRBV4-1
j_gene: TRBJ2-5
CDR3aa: ASSQDYVLAGGPRGETQY

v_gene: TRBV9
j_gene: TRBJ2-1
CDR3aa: ASSVGVPYNEQF

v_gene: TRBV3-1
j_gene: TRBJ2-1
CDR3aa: ASSRLFDNEQF

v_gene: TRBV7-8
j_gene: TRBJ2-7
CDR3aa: ASSSGQGRNYEQY

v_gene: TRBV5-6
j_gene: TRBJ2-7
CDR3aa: ASNPSGTYEQY

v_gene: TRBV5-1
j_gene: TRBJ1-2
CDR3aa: ASRYPGDYGYT

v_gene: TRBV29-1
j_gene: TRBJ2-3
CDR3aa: SVELLTGTDTQY